The 8 T cell receptor beta chains reported below all come from one sample, sequenced in a study of cytomegalovirus exposure and HLA in healthy donors. PCR primers comprised 60 Vbeta and 13 Jbeta primers. TCRdb's table, derived via immunoSEQ multiplex PCR, lists solely in-frame clones and lacks some. The table has 150,000 to 200,000 clones, about 71% seen once. The material sequenced was PBMCs. Receptors originate from a man aged 50-60 years in good health and CMV-seronegative.

The chain has TRBV18 and TRBJ1-6, with a tentative D call TRBD1 (6 bases). The CDR3 runs to 14 residues. V lost 4 bases and J 7 bases, leaving 11 bases between the germline ends. Per the germline V gene, CDR1 is KGHSH and CDR2 is LQKENI. For the CDR3, the DNA is TGTGCCAGCTCACTAAGGGGGACAAATTCACCCCTCCACTTT. Translation: CASSLRGTNSPLHF.

This chain uses TRBV6-4 with TRBJ1-2; 7 nucleotides align to TRBD1. The CDR3 is 11 amino acids. J gave up 8 bases and V 4 bases, and 1 base lay outside the gene matches. Germline CDR1 and CDR2: MRHNA and SNTAGT. The CDR3 region is CASSGGQGYTF. The CDR3, as DNA: TGTGCCAGCAGTGGGGGACAGGGCTACACCTTC.

This chain links TRBV27 with TRBJ1-3, with 12 bases matching TRBD1. CDR3 length: 16 amino acids. CDR1 MNHEY and CDR2 SMNVEV come from the germline V gene (reference sequence). V shed 5 bases, J shed 4 bases, and the junction held 6 bases outside the gene matches. The CDR3 region is CASSTSGTGGGNTIYF. The CDR3 DNA is TGTGCCAGCAGTACATCCGGGACAGGGGGCGGAAACACCATATATTTT.

This chain joins TRBV5-5 and TRBJ2-7; D perhaps matches TRBD2 (6 bases). V was shortened by 0 bases and J by 7 bases, with 14 bases between the two germline ends. Germline lookup yields CDR1 SGHKS and CDR2 YYEKEE (reference sequence). CDR3 length: 14 amino acids. The CDR3 sequence: CASSLGSSEVEQYF. For the CDR3, the DNA is TGTGCCAGCAGCTTGGGATCTAGCGAGGTTGAGCAGTACTTC. Looking up the rest from reference TRBV5-5 and TRBJ2-7 gives the full variable domain: DAGVTQSPTHLIKTRGQQVTLRCSPISGHKSVSWYQQVLGQGPQFIFQYYEKEERGRGNFPDRFSARQFPNYSSELNVNALLLGDSALYLCASSLGSSEVEQYFGPGTRLTVT.

This clone appeared a single time. This chain uses TRBV19 with TRBJ1-2; possibly TRBD1 for D (5 bases). Trimming cost V 2 bases and J 5 bases, with 12 bases left between them. Germline CDR1 LNHDA, CDR2 SQIVND (reference sequence). The CDR3 is made up of 14 amino acids. The CDR3 loop is CASSIRTDNYGYTF. The CDR3 DNA reads TGTGCCAGTAGTATAAGGACGGACAATTATGGCTACACCTTC.

The V gene is TRBV5-1, the J gene TRBJ2-7, with D uncertain. CDR3 length: 14 amino acids. Germline lookup yields CDR1 SGHRS and CDR2 YFSETQ. Trimming took off 0 bases at V and 3 bases at J, with 10 bases between the two ends. The CDR3 DNA reads as TGCGCCAGCAGCTTGGTGGGCCAGAACTACGAGCAGTACTTC. This sequence encodes CASSLVGQNYEQYF.

This chain uses TRBV15 with TRBJ1-3, with D tentatively TRBD1 (5 bases). The germline V gene has CDR1 LNHNV and CDR2 YYDKDF (reference sequence). V lost 0 bases to trimming and J lost 0 bases, with 12 bases between them. The CDR3 is 17 residues long. CDR3: CATSRDLTASSGNTIYF. The CDR3 region has the DNA TGTGCCACCAGCAGAGATCTGACAGCCTCCTCTGGAAACACCATATATTTT.

V and J are TRBV9 and TRBJ2-1; a weak D match, TRBD2 (6 bases). The CDR3 runs 15 residues. Per germline, CDR1 SGDLS and CDR2 YYNGEE. Trimming removed 1 base from V and 4 bases from J, with 12 bases in between. This CDR3 is CASSVPGGLYNEQFF. Written as DNA, the CDR3 is TGTGCCAGCAGCGTACCCGGGGGTCTTTACAATGAGCAGTTCTTC. The full variable domain, rest sourced from reference TRBV9 and TRBJ2-1, is DSGVTQTPKHLITATGQRVTLRCSPRSGDLSVYWYQQSLDQGLQFLIQYYNGEERAKGNILERFSAQQFPDLHSELNLSSLELGDSALYFCASSVPGGLYNEQFFGPGTRLTVL.